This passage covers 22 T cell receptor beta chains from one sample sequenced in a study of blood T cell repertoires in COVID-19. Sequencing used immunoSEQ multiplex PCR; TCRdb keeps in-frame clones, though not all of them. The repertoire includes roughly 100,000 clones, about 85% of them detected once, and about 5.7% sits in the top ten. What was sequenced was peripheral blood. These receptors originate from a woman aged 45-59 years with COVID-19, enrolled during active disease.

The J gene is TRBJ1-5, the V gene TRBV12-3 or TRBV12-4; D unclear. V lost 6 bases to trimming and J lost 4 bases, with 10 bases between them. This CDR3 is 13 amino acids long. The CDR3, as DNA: TGTGCCAGCAGCCTCAGTGGTAATCAGCCCCAGCATTTT. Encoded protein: CASSLSGNQPQHF.

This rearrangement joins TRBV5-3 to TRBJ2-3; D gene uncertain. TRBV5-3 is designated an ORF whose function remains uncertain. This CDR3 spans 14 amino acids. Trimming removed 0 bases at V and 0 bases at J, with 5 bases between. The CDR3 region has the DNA TGTGCCAGAAGCTTGGCGGAGAGCACAGATACGCAGTATTTT. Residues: CARSLAESTDTQYF.

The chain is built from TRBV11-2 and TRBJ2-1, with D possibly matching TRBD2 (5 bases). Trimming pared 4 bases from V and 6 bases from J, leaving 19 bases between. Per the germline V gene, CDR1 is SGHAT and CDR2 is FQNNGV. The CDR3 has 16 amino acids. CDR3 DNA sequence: TGTGCCAGCAGCTCCCCATCCTCCGCGGGCCTCAATGAGCAGTTCTTC. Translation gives CASSSPSSAGLNEQFF. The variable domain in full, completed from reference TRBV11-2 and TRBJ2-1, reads EAGVAQSPRYKIIEKRQSVAFWCNPISGHATLYWYQQILGQGPKLLIQFQNNGVVDDSQLPKDRFSAERLKGVDSTLKIQPAKLEDSAVYLCASSSPSSAGLNEQFFGPGTRLTVL.

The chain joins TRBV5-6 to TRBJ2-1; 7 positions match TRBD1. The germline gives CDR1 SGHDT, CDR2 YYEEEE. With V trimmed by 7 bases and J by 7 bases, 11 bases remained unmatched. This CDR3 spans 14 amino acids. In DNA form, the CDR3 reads TGTGCCAGCCTAGGTGTGGCGGACAGGAATGAGCAGTTCTTC. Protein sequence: CASLGVADRNEQFF.

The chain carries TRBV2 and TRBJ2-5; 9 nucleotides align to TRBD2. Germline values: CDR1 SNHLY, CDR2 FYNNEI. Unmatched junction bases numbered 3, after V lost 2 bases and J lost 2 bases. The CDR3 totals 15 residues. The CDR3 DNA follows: TGTGCCAGCAGTGAACGGCTAGCGGGGCAAGAGACCCAGTACTTC. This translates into CASSERLAGQETQYF.

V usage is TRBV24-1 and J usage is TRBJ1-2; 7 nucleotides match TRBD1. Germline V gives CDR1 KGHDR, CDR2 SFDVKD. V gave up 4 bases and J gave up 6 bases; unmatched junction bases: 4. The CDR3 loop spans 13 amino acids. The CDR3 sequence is CATSDLTGDGYTF. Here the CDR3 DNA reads TGTGCCACCAGTGACCTCACAGGGGATGGCTACACCTTC.

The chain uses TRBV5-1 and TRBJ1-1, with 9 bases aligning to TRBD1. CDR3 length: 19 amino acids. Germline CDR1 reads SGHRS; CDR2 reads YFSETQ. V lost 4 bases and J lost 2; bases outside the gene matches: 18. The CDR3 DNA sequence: TGCGCCAGCAGCGGGACCGGGACAGGGATAATGATGGGAAACACTGAAGCTTTCTTT. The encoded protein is CASSGTGTGIMMGNTEAFF.

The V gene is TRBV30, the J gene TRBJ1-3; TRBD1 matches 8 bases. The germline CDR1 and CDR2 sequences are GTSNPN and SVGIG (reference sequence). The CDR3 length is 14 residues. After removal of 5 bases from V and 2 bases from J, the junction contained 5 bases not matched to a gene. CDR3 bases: TGTGCCTGGGACTTACAGGGGGCTGGAAACACCATATATTTT. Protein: CAWDLQGAGNTIYF.

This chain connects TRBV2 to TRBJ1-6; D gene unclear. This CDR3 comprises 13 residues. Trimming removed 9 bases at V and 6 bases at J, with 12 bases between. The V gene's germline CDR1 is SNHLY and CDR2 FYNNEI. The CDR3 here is CARRPNPNSPLHF. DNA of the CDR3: TGTGCCAGGCGGCCCAACCCTAATTCACCCCTCCACTTT.

The CDR3 DNA is TGTGCCAGCAGCCATATAACAGGGGAGGGCTACACCTTC. Translated, it gives CASSHITGEGYTF. The chain couples TRBV3-1 (or the pseudogene TRBV3-2) to TRBJ1-2, with 7 bases aligning to TRBD1. V lost 3 bases to trimming and J lost 8 bases; unmatched junction nucleotides: 6. Germline V gene lookup returns CDR1 LGHDT and CDR2 YNNKEL (reference sequence). The CDR3 has 13 amino acids.

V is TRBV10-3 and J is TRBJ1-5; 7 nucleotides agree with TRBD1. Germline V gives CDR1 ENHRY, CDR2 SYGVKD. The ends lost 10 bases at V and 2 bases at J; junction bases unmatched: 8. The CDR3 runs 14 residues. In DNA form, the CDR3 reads TGTGCCACAACTACAGGGGAAGGCAATCAGCCCCAGCATTTT. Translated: CATTTGEGNQPQHF.

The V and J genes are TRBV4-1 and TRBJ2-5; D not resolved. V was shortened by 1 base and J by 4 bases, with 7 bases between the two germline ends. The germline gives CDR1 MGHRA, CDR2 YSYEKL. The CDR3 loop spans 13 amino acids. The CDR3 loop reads CASSQAVSETQYF. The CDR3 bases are TGCGCCAGCAGCCAAGCGGTATCAGAGACCCAGTACTTC.

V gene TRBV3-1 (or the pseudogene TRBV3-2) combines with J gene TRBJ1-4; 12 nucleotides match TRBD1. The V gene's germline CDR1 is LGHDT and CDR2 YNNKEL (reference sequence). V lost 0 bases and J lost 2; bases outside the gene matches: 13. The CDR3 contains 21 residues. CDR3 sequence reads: CASSQDPRDRGRPVTNEKLFF. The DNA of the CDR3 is TGTGCCAGCAGCCAAGACCCCCGGGACAGGGGGCGGCCTGTGACTAATGAAAAACTGTTTTTT.

The CDR3 loop reads CASSPGQGNQPQHF. The CDR3 DNA sequence: TGTGCCAGCAGCCCGGGACAGGGGAATCAGCCCCAGCATTTT. The chain recombines TRBV7-2 with TRBJ1-5, with TRBD1 identical over 10 bases. CDR3 length: 14 residues. The V segment lost 5 bases and the J segment 4 bases; nucleotides outside the gene matches: 2. Germline lookup yields CDR1 SGHTA and CDR2 FQGNSA.

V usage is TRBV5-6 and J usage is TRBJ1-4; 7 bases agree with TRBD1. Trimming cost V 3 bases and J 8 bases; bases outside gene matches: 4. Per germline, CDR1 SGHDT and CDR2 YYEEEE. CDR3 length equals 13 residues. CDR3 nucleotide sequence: TGTGCCAGCAGCTCCCAGGGGGGAGAAAAACTGTTTTTT. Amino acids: CASSSQGGEKLFF.

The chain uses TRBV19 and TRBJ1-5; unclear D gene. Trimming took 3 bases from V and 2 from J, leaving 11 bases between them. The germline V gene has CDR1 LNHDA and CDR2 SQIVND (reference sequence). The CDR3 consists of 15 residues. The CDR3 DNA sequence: TGTGCCAGTAGTATTACCGGGATCGGCAATCAGCCCCAGCATTTT. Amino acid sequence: CASSITGIGNQPQHF.

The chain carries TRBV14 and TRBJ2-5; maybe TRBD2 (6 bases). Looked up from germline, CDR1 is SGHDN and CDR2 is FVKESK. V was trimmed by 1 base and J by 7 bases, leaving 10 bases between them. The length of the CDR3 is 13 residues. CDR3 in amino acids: CASSQAGGWTQYF. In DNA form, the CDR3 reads TGTGCCAGCAGCCAAGCTGGGGGGTGGACCCAGTACTTC.

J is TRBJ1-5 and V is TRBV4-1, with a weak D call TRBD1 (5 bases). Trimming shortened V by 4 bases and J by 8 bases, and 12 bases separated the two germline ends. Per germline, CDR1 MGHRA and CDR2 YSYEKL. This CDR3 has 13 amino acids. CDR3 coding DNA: TGCGCCAGCAGCCTCACAGGCGCAGAGCCCCAGCATTTT. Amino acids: CASSLTGAEPQHF.

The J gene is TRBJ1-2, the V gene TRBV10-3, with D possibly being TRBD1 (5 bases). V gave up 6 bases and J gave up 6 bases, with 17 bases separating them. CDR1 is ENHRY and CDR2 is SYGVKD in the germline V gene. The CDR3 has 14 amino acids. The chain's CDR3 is CAISGTPDGDGYTF. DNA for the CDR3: TGTGCCATCAGCGGGACTCCTGATGGCGATGGCTACACCTTC.

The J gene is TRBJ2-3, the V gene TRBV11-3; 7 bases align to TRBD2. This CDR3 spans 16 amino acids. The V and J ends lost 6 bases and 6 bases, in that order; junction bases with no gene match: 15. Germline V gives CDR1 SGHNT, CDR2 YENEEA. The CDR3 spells CASSPTARGGADTQYF. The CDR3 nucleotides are TGTGCCAGCAGTCCAACTGCCCGGGGAGGGGCGGATACGCAGTATTTT.

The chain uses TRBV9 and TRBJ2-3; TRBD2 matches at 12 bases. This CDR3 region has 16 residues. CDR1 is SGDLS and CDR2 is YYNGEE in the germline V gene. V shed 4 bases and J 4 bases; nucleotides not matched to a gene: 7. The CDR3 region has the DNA TGTGCCAGCAGCCCCTCTCTAGCGGGGGGGGCAGATACGCAGTATTTT. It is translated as CASSPSLAGGADTQYF.

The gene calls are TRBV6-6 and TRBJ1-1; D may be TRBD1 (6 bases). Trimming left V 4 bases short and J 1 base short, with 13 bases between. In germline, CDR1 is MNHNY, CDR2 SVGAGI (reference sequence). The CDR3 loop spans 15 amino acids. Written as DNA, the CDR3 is TGTGCCAGCAGTTTAGGGGGTGTGGGGAACACTGAAGCTTTCTTT. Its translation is CASSLGGVGNTEAFF.